The 13 T cell receptor beta chains presented below share a single source sample, sequenced in a study of identical twins (dated by TCRdb to the mid-2010s). Library generation was performed with 5' RACE. Sequencing used an Illumina HiSeq 2000. TCRdb took the public reads, trimmed them with fastp at Q25, ran MiXCR for clone calling and kept in-frame beta chains. Each entry is one CDR3 protein sequence, shown with its most common DNA and genes. The sample table lists under 900,000 distinct CDR3 sequences, roughly 12% of them with a count of one. The leading ten clones occupy around 1.5% of the sample. The same specimen was also included in a second study, on yellow fever vaccine responses in identical twins.

The specimen sequenced was PBMCs. All receptors derive from a young woman in good health.

This rearrangement joins TRBV4-1 to TRBJ2-3, with D tentatively TRBD1 (5 bases). Germline V CDR1 and CDR2: MGHRA, YSYEKL. The V end lost 0 bases, the J end lost 2 bases, and 9 bases lay between the germline ends. The CDR3 is 15 amino acids. In nucleotides, the CDR3 is TGCGCCAGCAGCCAAGATCCGACAGCCACAGATACGCAGTATTTT. Its translation: CASSQDPTATDTQYF.

This clonotype was seen a handful of times. V usage is TRBV11-2 and J usage is TRBJ2-1, with 10 bases identical to TRBD2. The CDR3 covers 16 residues. V lost 5 bases, J lost 6 bases, and 10 bases stayed unmatched. CDR1 SGHAT and CDR2 FQNNGV come from the germline V gene. The CDR3 DNA reads TGTGCCAGCAGCCTCCCCGGGACTAGCGTTGTCAATGAGCAGTTCTTC. This translates into CASSLPGTSVVNEQFF.

The chain carries TRBV20-1 and TRBJ2-5, with 8 bases matching TRBD1. From germline, CDR1 is DFQATT and CDR2 SNEGSKA (reference sequence). This CDR3 region has 15 residues. Trimming took 0 bases from V and 2 from J; bases not matched to a gene: 5. CDR3 in amino acids: CSARDLTGGQETQYF. For the CDR3, the DNA is TGCAGTGCTAGAGATTTAACAGGGGGGCAAGAGACCCAGTACTTC.

This clonotype was seen many times. This chain joins TRBV5-1 and TRBJ2-5, with 13 bases lining up with TRBD2. Germline CDR1 is SGHRS and CDR2 is YFSETQ. This CDR3 spans 15 amino acids. J gave up 3 bases and V 2 bases, and 1 base lay outside the gene matches. CDR3 nucleotides: TGCGCCAGCAGCTTTGGACTAGCGGGAGAAGAGACCCAGTACTTC. This sequence encodes CASSFGLAGEETQYF.

The rearrangement uses TRBV6-5 and TRBJ1-6; the D is unclear. Germline CDR1 and CDR2: MNHEY and SVGAGI. The CDR3 has 15 amino acids. Trimming shortened V by 0 bases and J by 9 bases, and 12 bases separated the two germline ends. The DNA of the CDR3 is TGTGCCAGCAGTTACTCGATTAAGGCGGGTTCACCCCTCCACTTT. The encoded protein is CASSYSIKAGSPLHF.

A few counts support this clonotype. This chain uses TRBV6-1 with TRBJ2-3, with no clear D. Germline V CDR1 and CDR2: MNHNS, SASEGT. V was clipped by 4 bases and J by 5 bases, with 10 bases between them. CDR3 length: 13 residues. The CDR3 is CASSGAWGDTQYF. CDR3 coding DNA: TGTGCCAGCAGTGGGGCCTGGGGAGATACGCAGTATTTT.

This clonotype has a handful of counts. The chain employs TRBV6-1 and TRBJ2-3; 10 bases fit TRBD1. Trimming cost V 1 base and J 5 bases; bases outside gene matches: 3. The CDR3 runs to 15 residues. The germline CDR1 and CDR2 sequences are MNHNS and SASEGT. The CDR3 DNA sequence: TGTGCCAGCAGTGAAGTGGGACAGGGGTTAGATACGCAGTATTTT. The encoded protein is CASSEVGQGLDTQYF.

This clonotype was found many times. V gene TRBV7-9 combines with J gene TRBJ1-2; TRBD1 aligns across 8 bases. This CDR3 region has 14 residues. Unmatched junction bases numbered 4, after V lost 5 bases and J lost 2 bases. Germline CDR1 SEHNR, CDR2 FQNEAQ (reference sequence). DNA for the CDR3: TGTGCCAGCAGCCCGGGGGACAGGAACTATGGCTACACCTTC. It is translated as CASSPGDRNYGYTF.

The gene calls are TRBV20-1 and TRBJ2-7, with D perhaps matching TRBD2 (6 bases). The germline gives CDR1 DFQATT, CDR2 SNEGSKA (reference sequence). The germline V and J ends were trimmed by 3 bases and 1 base, with 16 bases remaining between them. The length of the CDR3 is 15 residues. This CDR3 is CSARIEDYESYEQYF. In DNA form, the CDR3 reads TGCAGTGCTAGGATTGAGGACTACGAATCCTACGAGCAGTACTTC.

The CDR3 spells CASGPSVHEQYF. The CDR3 DNA sequence: TGTGCCAGCGGGCCTAGTGTCCACGAGCAGTACTTC. This chain links TRBV2 with TRBJ2-7; D is ambiguous. V was pared by 8 bases and J by 5 bases, with 13 bases between. Germline lookup yields CDR1 SNHLY and CDR2 FYNNEI. The CDR3 length is 12 residues.

The chain employs TRBV12-3 or TRBV12-4 and TRBJ2-5, with D possibly being TRBD1 (5 bases). V lost 2 bases to trimming and J lost 3 bases, with 13 bases between them. The CDR3 spans 15 residues. This chain's CDR3 is CASSLSRAQEETQYF. The CDR3 nucleotides read TGTGCCAGCAGTTTATCCAGGGCCCAAGAAGAGACCCAGTACTTC.

The chain couples TRBV12-3 or TRBV12-4 to TRBJ1-1; TRBD1 agrees at 7 bases. The CDR3 runs to 13 residues. V gave up 4 bases and J gave up 6 bases; unmatched junction bases: 5. CDR3 sequence reads: CASSSYRGAEAFF. The CDR3 region has the DNA TGTGCCAGCAGTTCCTACAGGGGTGCTGAAGCTTTCTTT.

The V gene is TRBV6-1, the J gene TRBJ1-5; no definite D call. The V end was cut by 1 base, the J end by 6 bases, with 1 base between. CDR3 length: 11 residues. CDR1 is MNHNS, CDR2 SASEGT, per germline. CDR3 in amino acids: CASSEVQPQHF. The CDR3 DNA reads TGTGCCAGCAGTGAAGTTCAGCCCCAGCATTTT.